The rows below give T cell receptor beta chains drawn from one sample of a study of T-cell reconstitution after alpha-beta-depleted transplantation in children. Each CDR3 protein gets one entry after TCRdb re-called the PCR reads with MiXCR. The sample contains 200,000 to 250,000 distinct CDR3 sequences, approximately 11% of which appear only once. Sequencing was performed on PBMCs, taken before TCRalphabeta/CD19-depleted stem cell transplant. These receptors all stem from a child younger than two with acute myeloid leukemia, due to receive a stem cell transplant. The CDR3 runs from the conserved cysteine through the conserved F or W. A D gene is named only where the DNA matches it firmly. Clone size is not always given. Where it is, it says once, few, many or a class for expanded clones.

TRBJ1-6,TRBV27,NA,many,TGTGCCAGCAGTTTACAGTTCTATAATTCACCCCTCCACTTT,CASSLQFYNSPLHF
TRBJ2-5,TRBV20-1,NA,many,TGCAGTGCCAGTAAAGAGACCCAGTACTTC,CSASKETQYF
TRBJ2-7,TRBV7-2,TRBD2,many,TGTGCCAGCAGCCCCCCATGGGGACTAGAAGAGGACTACGAGCAGTACTTC,CASSPPWGLEEDYEQYF
TRBJ2-2,TRBV4-1,NA,many,TGCGCCAGCAGCCAAGGTTTATTGAACACCGGGGAGCTGTTTTTT,CASSQGLLNTGELFF
TRBJ2-7,TRBV30,NA,NA,TGTGCCTGGAGTGATGATAGCGCCCAATACGAGCAGTACTTC,CAWSDDSAQYEQYF
TRBJ2-6,TRBV10-3,NA,many,TGTGCCATCAGTCCGGACGGCTCTGGGGCCAACGTCCTGACTTTC,CAISPDGSGANVLTF
TRBJ2-7,TRBV12-3/TRBV12-4,TRBD2,many,TGTGCCAGCAGTTTAGCCCCTTCGACGGGAGGGTGGGAGCAGTACTTC,CASSLAPSTGGWEQYF
TRBJ2-3,TRBV29-1,NA,many,TGCAGCGTTCTGCAGGGCCAGGGGGATACGCAGTATTTT,CSVLQGQGDTQYF
TRBJ2-1,TRBV18,NA,NA,TGTGCCAGCTCAGAGACCAGTCGGTCTTTC,CASSETSRSF
TRBJ1-1,TRBV5-5,NA,NA,TGTGCCAGCAGCCCGGGGGAAATGAACACTGAAGCTTTCTTT,CASSPGEMNTEAFF
TRBJ2-7,TRBV20-1,NA,many,TGCAGTGCTAATAAACCCTCCTACGAGCAGTACTTC,CSANKPSYEQYF
TRBJ2-7,TRBV11-1,TRBD2,many,TGTGCCAGCAGTCCCGGGACTAGCTTCTACGAGCAGTACTTC,CASSPGTSFYEQYF
TRBJ2-2,TRBV5-1,NA,many,TGCGCCAGCTCTAGGGAAGGCACCGGGGAGCTGTTTTTT,CASSREGTGELFF
TRBJ1-5,TRBV20-1,NA,many,TGCAGTGCTTACCCCCAACGGAATCAGCCCCAGCATTTT,CSAYPQRNQPQHF
TRBJ2-3,TRBV2,TRBD2,NA,TGTGCCAGCGGCGCCCTAGCGGGGGGGCAGTGGGGCACAGATACGCAGTATTTT,CASGALAGGQWGTDTQYF
TRBJ2-5,TRBV6-1,NA,few,TGTGCCAGCAGTATACAGGGGAGGGAGACCCAGTACTTC,CASSIQGRETQYF
TRBJ2-3,TRBV7-9,TRBD1,many,TGTGCCAGCAGCTTACGCCAGGGGGCAAATACGCAGTATTTT,CASSLRQGANTQYF
TRBJ2-1,TRBV12-5,TRBD2,few,TGTGCTAGTGGCCGGTTAGCGGGGGGCCGGTATGAGCAGTTCTTC,CASGRLAGGRYEQFF
TRBJ2-7,TRBV30,NA,many,TGTGCCTGGAGTGTAACCGCTGAGCAGTACTTC,CAWSVTAEQYF
TRBJ1-6,TRBV29-1,NA,many,TGCAGCGTGGGCTACAGAGATTCACCCCTCCACTTT,CSVGYRDSPLHF
TRBJ2-5,TRBV20-1,TRBD2,many,TGCAGTGCTAGAGATTATTCTAGCGGGGTTGGGGAGACCCAGTACTTC,CSARDYSSGVGETQYF
TRBJ2-1,TRBV2,NA,many,TGTGCCAGCAGTGCGCTAGGGGGCAATGAGCAGTTCTTC,CASSALGGNEQFF
TRBJ1-5,TRBV5-6,NA,NA,TGTGCCAGCAGCCCGGCAGGGAGAAATCAGCCCCAGCATTTT,CASSPAGRNQPQHF
TRBJ2-1,TRBV3-1,NA,many,TGTGCCAGCAGCCAAGTGGACAATGAGCAGTTCTTC,CASSQVDNEQFF
TRBJ2-7,TRBV12-3/TRBV12-4,NA,many,TGTGCCAGCAGAGCCGGGACCTCTAGCTCCTACGAGCAGTACTTC,CASRAGTSSSYEQYF
TRBJ2-1,TRBV11-3,NA,many,TGTGCCAGCAGCATTAGGGGTGTCAATGAGCAGTTCTTC,CASSIRGVNEQFF
TRBJ2-1,TRBV18,TRBD1,NA,TGTGCCAGCTCACCCGGGACAGGGGCTAGCTCCTACAATGAGCAGTTCTTC,CASSPGTGASSYNEQFF
TRBJ2-5,TRBV6-5,NA,few,TGTGCCAGCAGTTACGGGGGCCTCCAAGAGACCCAGTACTTC,CASSYGGLQETQYF
TRBJ2-2,TRBV7-8,NA,many,TGTGCCAGCAGCTTAGCTAGCGGACTGAACACCGGGGAGCTGTTTTTT,CASSLASGLNTGELFF
TRBJ2-1,TRBV6-5,NA,many,TGTGCCAGCAGTTACTTACTAGATTCCTACAATGAGCAGTTCTTC,CASSYLLDSYNEQFF
TRBJ1-3,TRBV7-9,NA,many,TGTGCCAGCAGCTACAGGGTGGGAAACACCATATATTTT,CASSYRVGNTIYF
TRBJ2-1,TRBV20-1,TRBD2,many,TGCAGTGGAAGAGCGGGGGATAACAATGAGCAGTTCTTC,CSGRAGDNNEQFF
TRBJ2-2,TRBV13,NA,few,TGTGCCAGCAGCTTAGGTTCCTTCACCGGGGAGCTGTTTTTT,CASSLGSFTGELFF
TRBJ2-1,TRBV7-9,TRBD1,few,TGTGCCAGCAGCCCGTCCGGGACAGGAGACAATGAGCAGTTCTTC,CASSPSGTGDNEQFF
TRBJ2-7,TRBV10-2,NA,NA,TGCGCCAGCAGTGCTACCGGATTCTACGAGCAGTACTTC,CASSATGFYEQYF
TRBJ2-7,TRBV11-3,NA,NA,TGTGCCAGCACCACCGAATCCGGGGGAGCCTACGAGCAGTACTTC,CASTTESGGAYEQYF
TRBJ1-1,TRBV11-2,TRBD1,NA,TGTGCCAGCAGCTTAGTCCCGGGACAGGTGCCGGGGAACACTGAAGCTTTCTTT,CASSLVPGQVPGNTEAFF
TRBJ1-2,TRBV7-2,NA,many,TGTGCCAGCAGCTCCTCGCTGATTTATGGCTACACCTTC,CASSSSLIYGYTF
TRBJ1-6,TRBV20-1,NA,many,TGCAGTGCTGGGCGGGGCACAAATAATTCACCCCTCCACTTT,CSAGRGTNNSPLHF
TRBJ2-7,TRBV11-2,NA,NA,TGTGCCAGCAGCACATCAATTCGGTCCTACGAGCAGTACTTC,CASSTSIRSYEQYF
TRBJ2-1,TRBV28,TRBD2,many,TGTGCCAGCAGCCGAGCGGGGGGTGAGTACAATGAGCAGTTCTTC,CASSRAGGEYNEQFF
TRBJ2-7,TRBV12-3/TRBV12-4,NA,few,TGTGCCAGCAGTTTGTTGGGTCTAGGAGGGAGTCACGACGAGCAGTACTTC,CASSLLGLGGSHDEQYF
TRBJ2-1,TRBV19,NA,many,TGTGCCAGTAGTATAGGGGGGAGTTTCTACAATGAGCAGTTCTTC,CASSIGGSFYNEQFF